This entry concerns a single TCR beta chain. The antigen remains unidentified. This sample was taken from a study of T-cell memory formation after mild COVID-19. Study findings and constraints: Researchers report contracting CD4+ clones mostly in CM and EM, with CD8+ clones in EMRA.

TCRdb reprocessed the 5' RACE reads with MiXCR, giving one entry per CDR3 protein. The table records around 320,000 distinct CDR3 sequences, 14% of them present only once. Material: PBMCs or a T cell subset sorted from them (not recorded which). This sequence originates from a man between 18 and 35 years old who had mild COVID-19 (a few samples of this study predate the infection). Cell type and time point are not known.

CDR3 amino acids: CASSQFSRGGTEAFF. The CDR3, as DNA: TGCGCCAGCAGCCAATTCTCCCGGGGAGGAACTGAAGCTTTCTTT. This rearrangement joins TRBV4-3 to TRBJ1-1; unclear D gene. V was trimmed by 2 bases and J by 5 bases, leaving 15 bases between them. CDR3 length equals 15 residues. CDR1 LGHNA and CDR2 YSLEER come from the germline V gene.